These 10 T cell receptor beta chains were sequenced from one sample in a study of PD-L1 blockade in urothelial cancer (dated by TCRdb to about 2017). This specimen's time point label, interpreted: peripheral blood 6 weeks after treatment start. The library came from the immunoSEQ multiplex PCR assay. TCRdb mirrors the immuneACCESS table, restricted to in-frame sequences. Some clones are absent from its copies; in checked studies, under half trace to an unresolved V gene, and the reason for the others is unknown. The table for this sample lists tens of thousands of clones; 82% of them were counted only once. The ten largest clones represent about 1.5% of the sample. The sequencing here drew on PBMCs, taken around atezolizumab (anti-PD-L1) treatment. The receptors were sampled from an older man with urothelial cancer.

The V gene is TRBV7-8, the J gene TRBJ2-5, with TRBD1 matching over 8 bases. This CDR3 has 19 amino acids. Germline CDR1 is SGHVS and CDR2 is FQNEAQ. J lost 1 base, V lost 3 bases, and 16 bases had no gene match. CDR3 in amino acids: CASSFGQGASHRLQETQYF. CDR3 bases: TGTGCCAGCAGCTTCGGACAGGGAGCTTCTCACCGCCTCCAAGAGACCCAGTACTTC.

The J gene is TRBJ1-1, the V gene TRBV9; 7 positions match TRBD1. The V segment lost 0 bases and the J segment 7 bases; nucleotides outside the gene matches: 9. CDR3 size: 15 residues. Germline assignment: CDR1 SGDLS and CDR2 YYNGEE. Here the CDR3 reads CASSVGGRGDHEAFF. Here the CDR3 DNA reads TGTGCCAGCAGCGTAGGGGGCAGGGGGGACCATGAAGCTTTCTTT.

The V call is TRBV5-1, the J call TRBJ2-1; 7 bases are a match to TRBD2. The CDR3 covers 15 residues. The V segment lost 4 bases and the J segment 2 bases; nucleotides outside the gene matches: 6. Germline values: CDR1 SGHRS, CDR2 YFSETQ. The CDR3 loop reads CASSVKRGTYNEQFF. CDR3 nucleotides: TGCGCCAGCAGCGTAAAGCGGGGCACCTACAATGAGCAGTTCTTC.

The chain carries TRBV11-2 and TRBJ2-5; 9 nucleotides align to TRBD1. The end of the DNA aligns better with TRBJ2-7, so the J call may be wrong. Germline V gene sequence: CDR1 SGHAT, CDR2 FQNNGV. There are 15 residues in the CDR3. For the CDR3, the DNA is TGTGCCAGCAGCTACGGGACAGGGAGCTCCTACGAGCAGTACTTC. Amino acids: CASSYGTGSSYEQYF.

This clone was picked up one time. This CDR3 reads CASFVRREDEQFF. The CDR3 nucleotides are TGTGCCAGCTTCGTTAGGCGGGAGGACGAGCAGTTCTTC. This chain uses TRBV7-8 with TRBJ2-1, with 8 bases aligning to TRBD2. There are 13 residues in the CDR3. The V and J ends lost 8 bases and 10 bases, in that order; junction bases with no gene match: 10. Germline CDR1 and CDR2: SGHVS and FQNEAQ.

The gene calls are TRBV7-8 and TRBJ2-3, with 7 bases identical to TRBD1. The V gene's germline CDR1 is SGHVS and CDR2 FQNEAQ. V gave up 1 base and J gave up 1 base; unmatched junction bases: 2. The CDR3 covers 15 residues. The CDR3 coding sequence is TGTGCCAGCAGCTTAGTCGACAGGGGCACAGATACGCAGTATTTT. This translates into CASSLVDRGTDTQYF.

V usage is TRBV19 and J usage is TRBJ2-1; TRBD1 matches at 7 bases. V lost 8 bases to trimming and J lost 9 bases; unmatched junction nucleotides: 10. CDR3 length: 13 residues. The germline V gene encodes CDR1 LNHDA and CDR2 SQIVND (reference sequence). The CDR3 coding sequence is TGTGCCAGTCGGGACAGCGGCGGCGGTGAGCAGTTCTTC. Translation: CASRDSGGGEQFF.

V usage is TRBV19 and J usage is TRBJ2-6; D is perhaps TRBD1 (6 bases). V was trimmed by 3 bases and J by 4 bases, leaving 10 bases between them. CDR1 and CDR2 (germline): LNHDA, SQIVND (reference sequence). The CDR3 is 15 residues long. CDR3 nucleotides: TGTGCCAGTAGTATCGGACAGTTCGGGGCCAACGTCCTGACTTTC. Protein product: CASSIGQFGANVLTF.

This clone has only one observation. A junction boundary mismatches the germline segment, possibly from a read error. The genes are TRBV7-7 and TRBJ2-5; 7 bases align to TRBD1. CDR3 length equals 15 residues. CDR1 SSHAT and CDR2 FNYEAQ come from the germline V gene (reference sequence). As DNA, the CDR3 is TGTGCTAGCAGCTTAGTGGGGACAGCCGAAGAGACCCAGTACTTC. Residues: CASSLVGTAEETQYF.

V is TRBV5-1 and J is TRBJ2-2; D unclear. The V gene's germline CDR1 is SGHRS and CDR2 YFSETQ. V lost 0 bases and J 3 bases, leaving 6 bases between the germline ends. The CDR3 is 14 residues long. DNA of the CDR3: TGCGCCAGCAGCTTGGGTCAGTACACCGGGGAGCTGTTTTTT. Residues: CASSLGQYTGELFF.